What follows are 15 T cell receptor beta chains derived from one specimen sequenced in a study of T cell responses to AZD1222 COVID-19 vaccine. Clones were sequenced by immunoSEQ multiplex PCR, and TCRdb holds only the in-frame ones, with some missing. The sample has roughly 140,000 clones, more than 75% seen once. The sample was peripheral blood, taken 28 days after the second AZD1222 dose. All receptors come from an adult who received the AZD1222 COVID-19 vaccine.

The DNA for the CDR3 is TGTGCCAGCAGCCAGACAGGGTCCGGTGAGCAGTTCTTC. Amino acids: CASSQTGSGEQFF. The chain is built from TRBV7-3 and TRBJ2-1; TRBD1 agrees at 7 bases. The CDR3 is made up of 13 amino acids. The V and J ends lost 5 bases and 9 bases, in that order; junction bases with no gene match: 7. In germline, CDR1 is SGHTA, CDR2 FQGTGA.

V is TRBV3-1 (or the pseudogene TRBV3-2) and J is TRBJ1-6; D unresolved. V was shortened by 0 bases and J by 10 bases, with 4 bases between the two germline ends. Per the germline V gene, CDR1 is LGHDT and CDR2 is YNNKEL (reference sequence). The CDR3 extends over 12 amino acids. CDR3 sequence: CASSQDGSPLHF. CDR3 bases: TGTGCCAGCAGCCAAGATGGCTCACCCCTCCACTTT.

V is TRBV3-1 (or the pseudogene TRBV3-2) and J is TRBJ1-3; no clear D. Germline V gives CDR1 LGHDT, CDR2 YNNKEL (reference sequence). CDR3 length equals 19 residues. Between the trimmed V and J ends, which lost 3 bases and 0 bases, there was a span of 21 bases. CDR3 amino acids: CASSQMTRRLTISGNTIYF. CDR3 nucleotide sequence: TGTGCCAGCAGCCAGATGACACGGAGGCTTACCATCTCTGGAAACACCATATATTTT.

The V call is TRBV6-2 or TRBV6-3, the J call TRBJ2-1; 8 positions match TRBD2. This CDR3 comprises 15 residues. J was trimmed by 8 bases and V by 6 bases; bases with no gene match: 12. CDR1 is MNHEY, CDR2 SVGEGT, per germline. The CDR3 here is CASSPGLDRIDEQFF. The CDR3 DNA sequence: TGTGCCAGCAGCCCGGGACTAGATCGTATCGATGAGCAGTTCTTC.

This sequence joins TRBV20-1 and TRBJ2-7; D perhaps matches TRBD2 (7 bases). The germline V gene encodes CDR1 DFQATT and CDR2 SNEGSKA (reference sequence). CDR3 length: 15 amino acids. V was shortened by 3 bases and J by 3 bases, with 18 bases between the two germline ends. The CDR3 DNA reads TGCAGTGCTAGTTCCGCCACGGGGGGCGACTACGAGCAGTACTTC. Amino acids: CSASSATGGDYEQYF.

The chain links TRBV3-1 (or the pseudogene TRBV3-2) to TRBJ2-1; D is uncertain. CDR3 size: 11 residues. Trimming left V 3 bases short and J 10 bases short, with 7 bases between. Germline-derived CDR1 and CDR2 are LGHDT and YNNKEL (reference sequence). In DNA, the CDR3 is TGTGCCAGCAGCCACAGTGAGGAGCAGTTCTTC. Translating it yields CASSHSEEQFF.

The chain is built from TRBV4-2 and TRBJ2-3; D is tentatively TRBD1 or TRBD2 (5 bases each). Trimming removed 1 base at V and 2 bases at J, with 10 bases between. CDR3 length: 15 residues. CDR1 is LGHNA and CDR2 is YNFKEQ in the germline V gene. This CDR3 is CASSQGLGTTDTQYF. DNA of the CDR3: TGTGCCAGCAGCCAAGGCCTAGGGACCACAGATACGCAGTATTTT.

J is TRBJ2-2 and V is TRBV27; TRBD2 matches at 13 bases. This CDR3 comprises 17 residues. Trimming at V came to 6 bases and at J to 5 bases, leaving 9 bases not matched to a gene. Germline V gene sequence: CDR1 MNHEY, CDR2 SMNVEV (reference sequence). CDR3 nucleotides: TGTGCCAGCAGCAGACCGGGACTAGCGGGAATTACCGGGGAGCTGTTTTTT. Protein sequence: CASSRPGLAGITGELFF.

This clone appeared once. The J gene is TRBJ2-7, the V gene TRBV6-4; D is unresolved. CDR3 length: 15 amino acids. Germline assignment: CDR1 MRHNA and CDR2 SNTAGT. V shed 3 bases and J shed 2 bases, with 14 bases lying between them. CDR3 in amino acids: CASSDSRRRAYEQYF. As DNA, the CDR3 is TGTGCCAGCAGTGATTCTCGGCGAAGGGCCTACGAGCAGTACTTC.

V gene TRBV19 combines with J gene TRBJ1-4; the match to TRBD1 covers 7 bases. The CDR3 is 14 residues long. Germline CDR1 and CDR2: LNHDA and SQIVND (reference sequence). The V segment lost 5 bases and the J segment 5 bases; nucleotides outside the gene matches: 5. The CDR3 DNA reads as TGTGCCAGTAGTGAGGGACAGAAGAATGAAAAACTGTTTTTT. Amino acids: CASSEGQKNEKLFF. The complete variable domain, with remaining parts taken from reference TRBV19 and TRBJ1-4, reads DGGITQSPKYLFRKEGQNVTLSCEQNLNHDAMYWYRQDPGQGLRLIYYSQIVNDFQKGDIAEGYSVSREKKESFPLTVTSAQKNPTAFYLCASSEGQKNEKLFFGSGTQLSVL.

The sample holds a few counts of this clone. V gene TRBV7-2 combines with J gene TRBJ1-2; D is uncertain. V was cut by 4 bases and J by 7 bases, with 13 bases left in between. CDR3 length: 13 amino acids. Germline assignment: CDR1 SGHTA and CDR2 FQGNSA. In DNA form, the CDR3 reads TGTGCCAGCAGCTCAGATTCTTGGGGTGGCTACACCTTC. Its translation: CASSSDSWGGYTF.

The V and J genes are TRBV28 and TRBJ2-7; TRBD2 is a possible D gene (6 bases). With 5 bases removed from V and 4 bases from J, the gap between germline ends came to 21 bases. The CDR3 covers 16 residues. The germline V gene encodes CDR1 MDHEN and CDR2 SYDVKM. The CDR3 protein is CASSPLVGGAQYEQYF. CDR3 in DNA: TGTGCCAGCAGTCCTCTTGTCGGGGGAGCCCAATACGAGCAGTACTTC.

The rearrangement joins TRBV4-3 to TRBJ2-3; TRBD2 agrees at 10 bases. V shed 4 bases, J shed 5 bases, and the junction held 9 bases outside the gene matches. This CDR3 spans 16 amino acids. Germline V gene data show CDR1 as LGHNA and CDR2 as YSLEER. The CDR3 sequence: CASSPGSGRAGDTQYF. CDR3 bases: TGCGCCAGCAGCCCCGGGAGCGGGAGGGCTGGAGATACGCAGTATTTT.

The V gene is TRBV12-3 or TRBV12-4, the J gene TRBJ2-7; unclear D gene. The CDR3 sequence is 11 residues long. V was pared by 2 bases and J by 7 bases, with 6 bases between. CDR3 residues: CASSLYREQYF. Here the CDR3 DNA reads TGTGCCAGCAGTTTATATCGGGAGCAGTACTTC.

The chain combines TRBV19 with TRBJ2-4; no clear D. The CDR3 contains 12 residues. Trimming pared 2 bases from V and 5 bases from J, leaving 4 bases between. Germline CDR1 LNHDA, CDR2 SQIVND (reference sequence). The CDR3 reads CASSIKQNIQYF. The CDR3 nucleotides are TGTGCCAGTAGTATAAAACAAAACATTCAGTACTTC.